This T cell receptor (beta chain) was profiled in a study of beta chain features in type 1 diabetes. The wider study: Across the samples, some 99 million sorted cells were examined in total.

Since all of the isolated RNA was reverse transcribed, expressed TCRB transcripts were what got sequenced. Using immunoSEQ multiplex PCR, the repertoire was profiled, and TCRdb retains in-frame clones only, with some absent. The sample consists of 640,000 or so clones, about an eighth of them appearing once. Study-wide results and limits: When Type 1 diabetes patients were examined, their TCRB CDR3s proved moderately but significantly shorter in all four CD4+ subsets.

In the case of this clone: Its matching antigen is unknown.

CDR1 is GTSNPN and CDR2 is SVGIG in the germline V gene (reference sequence). There are 13 residues in the CDR3. Sequenced sample: naive CD4+ T cells from blood. The sequence came from a man between 18 and 35 years old with type 1 diabetes. This chain uses TRBV30 with TRBJ2-5; TRBD1 agrees at 8 bases. The end of the DNA fits TRBJ2-7 better, so the J call may be wrong. CDR3 nucleotide sequence: TGTGCCTACCAGTCACAGGGGGTCTACGAGCAGTACTTC. Translating gives CAYQSQGVYEQYF.